This T cell receptor beta chain was recovered during a study of PD-L1 blockade in urothelial cancer. Turning to the study itself: The analyses of blood took place 3 weeks (second dose) and 6 weeks after treatment start. Notes on the study in general: Pretreatment clonality of the blood TCR repertoire below the median was predictive of superior survival.

Clones were sequenced by immunoSEQ multiplex PCR, and TCRdb holds only the in-frame ones, with some missing. The data contain about 49,000 clones, 75% to 85% of them singletons. Per germline, CDR1 MNHEY and CDR2 SVGAGI. Between the trimmed V and J ends, which lost 1 base and 2 bases, there was a span of 14 bases. This CDR3 has 16 amino acids. On this clone itself: No antigen is known for it.

Time point denoted: pretreatment peripheral blood. The chain joins TRBV6-5 to TRBJ2-5, with D possibly being TRBD2 (6 bases). This material consisted of PBMCs, taken around atezolizumab (anti-PD-L1) treatment. The sequence was obtained from an older man with urothelial cancer. The CDR3 loop is CASSYFLGGAQETQYF. The CDR3 bases are TGTGCCAGCAGTTACTTTCTCGGAGGGGCTCAAGAGACCCAGTACTTC.